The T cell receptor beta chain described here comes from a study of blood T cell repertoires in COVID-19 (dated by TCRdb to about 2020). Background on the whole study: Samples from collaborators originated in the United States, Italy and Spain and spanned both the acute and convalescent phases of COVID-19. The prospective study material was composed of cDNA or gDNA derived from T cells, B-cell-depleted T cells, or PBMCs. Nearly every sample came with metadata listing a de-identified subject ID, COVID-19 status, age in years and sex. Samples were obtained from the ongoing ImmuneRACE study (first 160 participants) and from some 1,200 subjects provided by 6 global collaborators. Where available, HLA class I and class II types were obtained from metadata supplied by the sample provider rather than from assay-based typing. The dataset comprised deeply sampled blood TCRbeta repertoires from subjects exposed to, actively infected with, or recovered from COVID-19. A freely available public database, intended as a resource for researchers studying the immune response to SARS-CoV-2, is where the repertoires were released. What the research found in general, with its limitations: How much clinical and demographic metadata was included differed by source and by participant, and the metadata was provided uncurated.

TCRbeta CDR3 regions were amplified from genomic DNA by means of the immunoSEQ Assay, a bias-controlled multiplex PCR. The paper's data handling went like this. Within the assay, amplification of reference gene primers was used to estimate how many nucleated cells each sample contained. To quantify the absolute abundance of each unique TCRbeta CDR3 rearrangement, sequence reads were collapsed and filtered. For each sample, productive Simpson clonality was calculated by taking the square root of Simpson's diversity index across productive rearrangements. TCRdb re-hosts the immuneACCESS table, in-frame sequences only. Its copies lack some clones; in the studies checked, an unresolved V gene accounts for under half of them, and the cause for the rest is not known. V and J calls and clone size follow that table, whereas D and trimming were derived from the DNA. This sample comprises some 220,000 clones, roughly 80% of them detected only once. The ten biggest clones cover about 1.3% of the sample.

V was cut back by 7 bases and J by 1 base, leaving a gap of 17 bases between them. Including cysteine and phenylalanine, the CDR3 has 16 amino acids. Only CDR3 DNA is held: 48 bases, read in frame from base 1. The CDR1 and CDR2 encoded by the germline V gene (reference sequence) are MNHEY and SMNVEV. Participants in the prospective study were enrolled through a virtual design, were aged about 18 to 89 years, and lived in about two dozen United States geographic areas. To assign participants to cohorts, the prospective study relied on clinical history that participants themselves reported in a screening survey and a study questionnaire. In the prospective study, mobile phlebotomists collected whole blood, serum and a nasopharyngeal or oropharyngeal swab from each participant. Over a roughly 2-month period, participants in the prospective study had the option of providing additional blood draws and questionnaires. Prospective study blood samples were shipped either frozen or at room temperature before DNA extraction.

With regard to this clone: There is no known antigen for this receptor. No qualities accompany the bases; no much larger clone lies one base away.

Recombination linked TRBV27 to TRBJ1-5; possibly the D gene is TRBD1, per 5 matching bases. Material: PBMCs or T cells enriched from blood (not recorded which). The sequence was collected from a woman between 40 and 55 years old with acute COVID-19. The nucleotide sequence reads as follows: TGTGCCAGCAAACCATTTGGAGGGGTCAGCAATCAGCCCCAGCATTTT. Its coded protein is CASKPFGGVSNQPQHF.